This T cell receptor (beta chain) was found in a study of T cells after yellow fever vaccination. Germline CDR1 is KGHDR and CDR2 is SFDVKD. CDR3 size: 16 residues. Trimming took 5 bases from V and 4 from J, leaving 18 bases between them. As TCR cDNA was made by 5'RACE template switching, a universal primer site and UMIs were added. TCRdb used MiXCR to reprocess the 5' RACE reads, holding one entry per CDR3 protein. The table shows a few hundred thousand distinct CDR3 sequences, with about 3.5% occurring only once. This clonotype has at least ten counts. The clonotype was recovered from a man younger than 35 who received the YFV17D yellow fever vaccine. Sample: PBMCs, taken 15 days after the yellow fever booster vaccination. The V and J genes are TRBV24-1 and TRBJ2-3; tentative D call: TRBD2 (7 bases). CDR3 coding DNA: TGTGCCACCAGTGGCCACAGGGAGGGGGACCCAGATACGCAGTATTTT. Translating gives CATSGHREGDPDTQYF.